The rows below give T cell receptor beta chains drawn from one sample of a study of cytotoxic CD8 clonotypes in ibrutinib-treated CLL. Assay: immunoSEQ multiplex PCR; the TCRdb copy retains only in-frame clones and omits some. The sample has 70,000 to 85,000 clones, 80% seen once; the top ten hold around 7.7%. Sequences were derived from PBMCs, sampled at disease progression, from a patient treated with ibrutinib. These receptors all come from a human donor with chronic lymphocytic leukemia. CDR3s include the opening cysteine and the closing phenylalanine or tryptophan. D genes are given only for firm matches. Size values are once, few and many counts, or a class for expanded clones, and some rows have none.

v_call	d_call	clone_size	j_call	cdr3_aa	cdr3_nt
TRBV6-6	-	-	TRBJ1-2	CASRQGTGNYGYTF	TGTGCCAGCAGACAAGGGACGGGTAACTATGGCTACACCTTC
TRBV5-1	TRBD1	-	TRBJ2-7	CASSLRTGTPVSSYEQYF	TGCGCCAGCAGCTTGCGGACAGGGACCCCTGTTAGCTCCTACGAGCAGTACTTC
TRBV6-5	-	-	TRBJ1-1	CASSPSGRTEAFF	TGTGCCAGCAGTCCCTCAGGGAGAACTGAAGCTTTCTTT
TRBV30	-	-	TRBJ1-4	CAWSVRLGEKLFF	TGTGCCTGGAGTGTTAGGCTGGGCGAAAAACTGTTTTTT
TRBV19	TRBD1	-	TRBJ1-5	CASSPHRGAQPQHF	TGTGCCAGTAGTCCCCACAGGGGTGCTCAGCCCCAGCATTTT
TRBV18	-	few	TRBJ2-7	CASSPASGGAYEQYF	TGTGCCAGCTCACCGGCCTCGGGGGGCGCCTACGAGCAGTACTTC
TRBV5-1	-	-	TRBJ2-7	CASSLAERVRFEQYF	TGCGCCAGCAGCTTGGCCGAGAGGGTCAGGTTCGAGCAGTACTTC
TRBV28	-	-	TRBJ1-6	CASSLSGRDSPLHF	TGTGCCAGCAGTTTATCCGGCAGGGATTCACCCCTCCACTTT
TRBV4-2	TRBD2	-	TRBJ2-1	CASSASSGRDNEQFF	TGTGCCAGCAGCGCGAGTAGCGGGAGAGACAATGAGCAGTTCTTC
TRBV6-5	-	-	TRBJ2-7	CASSYVRGAYEQYF	TGTGCCAGCAGTTACGTTCGGGGAGCCTACGAGCAGTACTTC
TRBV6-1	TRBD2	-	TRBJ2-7	CASSGLAGLYEQYF	TGTGCCAGCAGTGGGTTAGCGGGTTTATACGAGCAGTACTTC
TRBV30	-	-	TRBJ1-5	CAWSVGQPNQPQHF	TGTGCCTGGAGTGTAGGACAGCCCAATCAGCCCCAGCATTTT
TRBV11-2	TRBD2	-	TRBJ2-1	CASSLAHGTMKQFF	TGTGCCAGCAGCTTAGCTCATGGGACTATGAAGCAGTTCTTC
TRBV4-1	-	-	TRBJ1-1	CASSQTTLWGAVAFF	TGCGCCAGCAGCCAAACTACCCTCTGGGGGGCCGTTGCTTTCTTT
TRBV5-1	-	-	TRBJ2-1	CASSLFSNNEQFF	TGCGCCAGCAGCTTGTTTTCAAACAATGAGCAGTTCTTC
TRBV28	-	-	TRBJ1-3	CASSFGQPSGNTIYF	TGTGCCAGCAGTTTTGGGCAACCCTCTGGAAACACCATATATTTT
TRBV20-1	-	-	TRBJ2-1	CSTDVYNEQFF	TGCAGTACGGACGTATACAATGAGCAGTTCTTC
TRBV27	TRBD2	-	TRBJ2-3	CASSLSIWASGRDTQYF	TGTGCCAGCAGTTTATCGATCTGGGCTAGCGGGAGAGATACGCAGTATTTT
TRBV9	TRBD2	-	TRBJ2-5	CASSNAGVRTQYF	TGTGCCAGCAGCAACGCGGGAGTCCGGACCCAGTACTTC
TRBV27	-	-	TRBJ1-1	CASSLSAQKNTEAFF	TGTGCCAGCAGTTTATCGGCACAGAAGAACACTGAAGCTTTCTTT
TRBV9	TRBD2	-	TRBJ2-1	CASSASPGSGRPGPNNEQFF	TGTGCCAGCAGCGCTAGCCCGGGCAGCGGGAGGCCCGGACCCAACAATGAGCAGTTCTTC
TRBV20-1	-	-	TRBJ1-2	CSARVSVGYTF	TGCAGTGCTAGAGTTTCGGTTGGCTACACCTTC
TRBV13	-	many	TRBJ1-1	CASSLGKGVAFF	TGTGCCAGCAGCTTAGGGAAGGGTGTCGCTTTCTTT
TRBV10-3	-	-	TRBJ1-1	CAIRTFEAFF	TGTGCCATCAGGACCTTTGAAGCTTTCTTT
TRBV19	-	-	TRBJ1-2	CATAVLEDLRYGYTF	TGTGCCACCGCGGTATTGGAGGACCTACGCTATGGCTACACCTTC
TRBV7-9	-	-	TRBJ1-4	CASSLLGEKLFF	TGTGCCAGCAGCTTACTAGGAGAAAAACTGTTTTTT
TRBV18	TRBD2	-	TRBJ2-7	CASSPPFGGGFYEQYF	TGTGCCAGCTCACCACCGTTCGGGGGGGGGTTCTACGAGCAGTACTTC
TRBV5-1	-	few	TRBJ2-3	CASSLPRNTDTQYF	TGCGCCAGCAGCTTGCCTAGGAACACAGATACGCAGTATTTT
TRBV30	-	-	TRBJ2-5	CAWSVSGNVAQYF	TGTGCCTGGAGTGTTTCGGGAAATGTTGCCCAGTACTTC
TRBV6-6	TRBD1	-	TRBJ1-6	CASSVGQASSPLHF	TGTGCCAGCAGTGTCGGACAGGCTAGTTCACCCCTCCACTTT
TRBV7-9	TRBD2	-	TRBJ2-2	CATPTSGVTGELFF	TGTGCCACCCCGACTAGCGGAGTCACCGGGGAGCTGTTTTTT
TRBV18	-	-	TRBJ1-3	CASSPTRQYSGNTIYF	TGTGCCAGCTCACCAACCCGACAGTACTCTGGAAACACCATATATTTT
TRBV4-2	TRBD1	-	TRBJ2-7	CASSQAPTGTGEDEQYF	TGTGCCAGCAGCCAAGCCCCCACCGGGACAGGGGAGGACGAGCAGTACTTC
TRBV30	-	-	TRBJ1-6	CAWSVLPASSYNSPLHF	TGTGCCTGGAGTGTACTTCCGGCAAGCTCCTATAATTCACCCCTCCACTTT
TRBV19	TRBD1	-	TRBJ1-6	CASSIGPGQGRSPLHF	TGTGCCAGTAGTATAGGTCCCGGACAGGGGCGTTCACCCCTCCACTTT
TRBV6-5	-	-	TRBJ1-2	CASSRTNYGYTF	TGTGCCAGCAGCCGTACTAACTATGGCTACACCTTC
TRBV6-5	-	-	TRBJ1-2	CASSYGEVQNYGYTF	TGTGCCAGCAGTTACGGAGAGGTCCAGAACTATGGCTACACCTTC
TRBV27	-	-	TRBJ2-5	CASSPNRAETQYF	TGTGCCAGCAGTCCTAACAGGGCAGAGACCCAGTACTTC
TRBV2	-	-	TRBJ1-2	CASSDPGGYGYTF	TGTGCCAGCAGTGACCCGGGGGGCTATGGCTACACCTTC
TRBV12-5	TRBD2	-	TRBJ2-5	CASGMGLAGERETQYF	TGTGCTAGTGGTATGGGACTAGCGGGGGAAAGAGAGACCCAGTACTTC
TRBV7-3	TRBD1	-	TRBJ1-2	CASSPYGTGNDYGYTF	TGTGCCAGCAGCCCCTATGGGACAGGGAATGACTATGGCTACACCTTC
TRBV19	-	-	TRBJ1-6	CASREGNSPLHF	TGTGCCAGTAGGGAGGGGAATTCACCCCTCCACTTT
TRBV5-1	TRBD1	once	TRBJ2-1	CASSLFWDRGEQFF	TGCGCCAGCAGCTTGTTCTGGGACAGGGGTGAGCAGTTCTTC
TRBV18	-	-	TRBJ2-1	CASSSAQGISYNEQFF	TGTGCCAGCTCATCAGCACAGGGAATCTCCTACAATGAGCAGTTCTTC
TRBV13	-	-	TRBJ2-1	CASSVSVIYNEQFF	TGTGCCAGCAGCGTATCCGTGATCTACAATGAGCAGTTCTTC
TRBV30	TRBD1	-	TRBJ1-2	CAWSVNRGGGYTF	TGTGCCTGGAGTGTTAACAGGGGAGGTGGCTACACCTTC
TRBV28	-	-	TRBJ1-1	CASSPGQGSVEAFF	TGTGCCAGCAGCCCCGGGCAGGGGAGCGTAGAAGCTTTCTTT
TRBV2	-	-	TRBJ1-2	CASSVPRKPSYGYTF	TGTGCCAGCAGTGTTCCCAGGAAGCCAAGTTATGGCTACACCTTC
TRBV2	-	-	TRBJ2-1	CASSESGAGVHEQFF	TGTGCCAGCAGTGAATCTGGGGCTGGGGTCCATGAGCAGTTCTTC